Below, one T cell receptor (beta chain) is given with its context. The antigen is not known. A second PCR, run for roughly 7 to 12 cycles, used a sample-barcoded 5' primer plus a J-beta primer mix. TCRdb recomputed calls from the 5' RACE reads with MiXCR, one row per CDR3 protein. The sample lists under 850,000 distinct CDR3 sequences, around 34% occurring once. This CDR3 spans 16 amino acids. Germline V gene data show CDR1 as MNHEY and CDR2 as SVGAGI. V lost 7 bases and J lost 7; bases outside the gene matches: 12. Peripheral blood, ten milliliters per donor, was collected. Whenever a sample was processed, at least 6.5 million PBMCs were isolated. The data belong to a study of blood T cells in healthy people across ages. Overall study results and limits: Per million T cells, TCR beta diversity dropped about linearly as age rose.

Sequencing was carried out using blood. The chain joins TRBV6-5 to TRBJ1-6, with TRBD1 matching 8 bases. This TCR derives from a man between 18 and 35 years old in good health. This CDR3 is CASNKAGGEVNSPLHF. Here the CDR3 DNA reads TGTGCCAGCAACAAGGCAGGGGGCGAAGTGAATTCACCCCTCCACTTT.